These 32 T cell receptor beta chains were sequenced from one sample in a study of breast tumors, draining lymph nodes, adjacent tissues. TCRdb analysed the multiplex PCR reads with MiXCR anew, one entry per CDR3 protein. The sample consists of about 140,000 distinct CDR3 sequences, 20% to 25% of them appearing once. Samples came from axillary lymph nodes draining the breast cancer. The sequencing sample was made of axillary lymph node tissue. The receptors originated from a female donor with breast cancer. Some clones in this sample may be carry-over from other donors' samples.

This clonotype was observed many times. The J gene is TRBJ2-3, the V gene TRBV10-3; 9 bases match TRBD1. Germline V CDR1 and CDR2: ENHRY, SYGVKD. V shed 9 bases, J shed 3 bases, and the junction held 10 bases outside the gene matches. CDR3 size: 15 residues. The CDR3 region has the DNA TGTGCCATGAGGGGACAGGGACAGAGGACAGATACGCAGTATTTT. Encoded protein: CAMRGQGQRTDTQYF.

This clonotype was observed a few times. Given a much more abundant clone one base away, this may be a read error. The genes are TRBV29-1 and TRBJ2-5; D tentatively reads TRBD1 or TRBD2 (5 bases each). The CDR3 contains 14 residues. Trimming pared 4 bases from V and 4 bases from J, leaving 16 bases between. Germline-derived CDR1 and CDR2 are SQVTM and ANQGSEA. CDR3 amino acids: CSVGGTGRGETQYF. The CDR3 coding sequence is TGCAGCGTTGGGGGGACGGGTAGGGGAGAGACCCAGTACTTC.

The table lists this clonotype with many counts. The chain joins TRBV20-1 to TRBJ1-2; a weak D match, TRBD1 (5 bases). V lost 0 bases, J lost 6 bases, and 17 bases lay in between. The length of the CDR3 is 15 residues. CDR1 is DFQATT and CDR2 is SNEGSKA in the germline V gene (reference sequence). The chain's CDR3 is CSARDEGTVFDGYTF. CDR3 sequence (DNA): TGCAGTGCTAGAGATGAGGGGACGGTCTTTGATGGCTACACCTTC.

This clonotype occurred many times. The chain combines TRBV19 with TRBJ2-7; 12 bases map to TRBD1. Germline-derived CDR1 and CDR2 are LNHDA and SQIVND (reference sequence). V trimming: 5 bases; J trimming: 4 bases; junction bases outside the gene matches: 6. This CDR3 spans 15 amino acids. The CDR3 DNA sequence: TGTGCCAGTAGTGACCGGGACAGGGGGCAGTACGAGCAGTACTTC. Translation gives CASSDRDRGQYEQYF.

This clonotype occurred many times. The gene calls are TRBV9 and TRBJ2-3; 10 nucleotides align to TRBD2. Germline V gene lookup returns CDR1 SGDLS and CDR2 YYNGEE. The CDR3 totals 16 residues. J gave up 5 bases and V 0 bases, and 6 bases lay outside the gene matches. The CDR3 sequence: CASSVDPSGSVDTQYF. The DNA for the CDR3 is TGTGCCAGCAGCGTAGACCCTAGCGGGAGTGTAGATACGCAGTATTTT.

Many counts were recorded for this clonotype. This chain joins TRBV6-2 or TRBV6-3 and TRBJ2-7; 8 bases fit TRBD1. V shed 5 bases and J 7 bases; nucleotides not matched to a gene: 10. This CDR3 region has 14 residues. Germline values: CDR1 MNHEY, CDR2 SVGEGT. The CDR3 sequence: CASSQSRGRGEQYF. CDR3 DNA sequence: TGTGCCAGCAGTCAGTCCAGGGGGCGCGGGGAGCAGTACTTC.

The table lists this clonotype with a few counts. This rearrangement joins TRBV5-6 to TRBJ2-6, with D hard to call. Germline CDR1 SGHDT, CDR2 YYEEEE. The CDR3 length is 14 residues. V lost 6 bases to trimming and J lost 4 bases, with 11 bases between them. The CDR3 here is CASTLVSGANVLTF. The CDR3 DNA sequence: TGTGCCAGCACCCTAGTATCAGGGGCCAACGTCCTGACTTTC.

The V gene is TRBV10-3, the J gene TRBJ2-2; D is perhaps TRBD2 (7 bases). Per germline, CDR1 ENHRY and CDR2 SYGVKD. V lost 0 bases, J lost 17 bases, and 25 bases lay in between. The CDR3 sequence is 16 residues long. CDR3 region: CAISESSGMNTGGLFF. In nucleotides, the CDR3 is TGTGCCATCAGTGAGTCTAGCGGAATGAACACCGGGGGGCTATTTTTT.

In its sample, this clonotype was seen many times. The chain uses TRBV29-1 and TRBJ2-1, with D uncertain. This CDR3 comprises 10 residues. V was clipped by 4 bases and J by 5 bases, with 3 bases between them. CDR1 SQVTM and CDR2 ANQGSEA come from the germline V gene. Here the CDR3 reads CSVANNEQFF. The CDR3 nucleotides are TGCAGCGTTGCAAACAATGAGCAGTTCTTC.

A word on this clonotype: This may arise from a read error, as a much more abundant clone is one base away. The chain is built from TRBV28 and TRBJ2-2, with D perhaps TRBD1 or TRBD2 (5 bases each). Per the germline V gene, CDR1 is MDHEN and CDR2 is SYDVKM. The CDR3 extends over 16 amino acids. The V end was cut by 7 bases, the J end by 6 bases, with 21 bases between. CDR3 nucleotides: TGTGCCAGCAACCGCTATACCGGGACCTTGGCCGGGGAGCTGTTTTTT. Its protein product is CASNRYTGTLAGELFF. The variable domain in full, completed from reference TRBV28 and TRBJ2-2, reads DVKVTQSSRYLVKRTGEKVFLECVQDMDHENMFWYRQDPGLGLRLIYFSYDVKMKEKGDIPEGYSVSREKKERFSLILESASTNQTSMYLCASNRYTGTLAGELFFGEGSRLTVL.

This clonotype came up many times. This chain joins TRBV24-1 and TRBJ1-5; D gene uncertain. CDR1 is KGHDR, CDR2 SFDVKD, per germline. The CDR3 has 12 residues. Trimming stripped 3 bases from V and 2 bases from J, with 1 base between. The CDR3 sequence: CATSDGNQPQHF. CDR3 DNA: TGTGCCACCAGTGATGGCAATCAGCCCCAGCATTTT.

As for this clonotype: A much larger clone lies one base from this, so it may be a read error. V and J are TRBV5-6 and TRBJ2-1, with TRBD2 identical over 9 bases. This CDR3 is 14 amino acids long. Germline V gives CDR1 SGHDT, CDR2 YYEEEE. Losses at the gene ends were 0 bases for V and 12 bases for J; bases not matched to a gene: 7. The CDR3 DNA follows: TGTGCCAGCAGCTTGGGTGTAGCGGGAGAAGGGCAGTTCTTC. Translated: CASSLGVAGEGQFF.

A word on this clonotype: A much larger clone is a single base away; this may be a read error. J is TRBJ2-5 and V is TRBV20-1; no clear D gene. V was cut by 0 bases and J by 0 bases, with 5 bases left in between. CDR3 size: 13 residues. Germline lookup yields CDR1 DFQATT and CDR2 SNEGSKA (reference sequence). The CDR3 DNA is TGCAGTGCTAGAGACTCCAACCAAGAGACCCAGTACTTC. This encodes CSARDSNQETQYF.

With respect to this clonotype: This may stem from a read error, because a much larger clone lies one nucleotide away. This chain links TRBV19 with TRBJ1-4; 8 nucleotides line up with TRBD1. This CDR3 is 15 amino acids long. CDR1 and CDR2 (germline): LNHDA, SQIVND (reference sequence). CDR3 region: CASSIPTGARERLFF. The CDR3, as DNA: TGTGCCAGTAGTATTCCGACAGGGGCGAGGGAAAGACTGTTTTTT.

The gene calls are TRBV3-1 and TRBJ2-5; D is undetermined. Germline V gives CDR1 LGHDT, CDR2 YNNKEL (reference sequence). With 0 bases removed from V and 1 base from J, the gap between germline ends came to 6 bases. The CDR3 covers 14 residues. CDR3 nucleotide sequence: TGTGCCAGCAGCCAAGAAGGGCTCCAAGAGACCCAGTACTTC. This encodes CASSQEGLQETQYF.

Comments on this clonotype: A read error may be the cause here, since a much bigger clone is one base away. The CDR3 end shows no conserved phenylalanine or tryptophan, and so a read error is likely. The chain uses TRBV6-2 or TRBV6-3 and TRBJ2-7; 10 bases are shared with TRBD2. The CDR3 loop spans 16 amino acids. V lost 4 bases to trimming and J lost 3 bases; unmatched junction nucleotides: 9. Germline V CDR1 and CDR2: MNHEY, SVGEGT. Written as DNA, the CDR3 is TGTGCCAGCAGTTCCCCGAGCGGGAGGGAGATCTACGAGCAGTACCTC. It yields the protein CASSSPSGREIYEQYL.

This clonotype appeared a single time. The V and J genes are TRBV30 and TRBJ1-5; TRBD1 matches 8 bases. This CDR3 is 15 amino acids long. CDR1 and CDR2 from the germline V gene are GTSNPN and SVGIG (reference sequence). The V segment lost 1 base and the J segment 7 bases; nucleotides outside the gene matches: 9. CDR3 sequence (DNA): TGTGCCTGGAGTGGGGCAGGGGGCGAGGGCCAGCCCCAGCATTTT. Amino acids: CAWSGAGGEGQPQHF.

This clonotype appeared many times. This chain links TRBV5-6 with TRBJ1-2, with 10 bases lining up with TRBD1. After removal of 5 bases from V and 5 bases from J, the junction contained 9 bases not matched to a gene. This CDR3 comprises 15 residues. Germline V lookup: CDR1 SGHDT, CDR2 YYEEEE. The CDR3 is CASRRDRGGGYGYTF. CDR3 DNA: TGTGCCAGCAGGAGGGACAGGGGCGGGGGATATGGCTACACCTTC. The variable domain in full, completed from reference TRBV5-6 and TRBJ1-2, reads DAGVTQSPTHLIKTRGQQVTLRCSPKSGHDTVSWYQQALGQGPQFIFQYYEEEERQRGNFPDRFSGHQFPNYSSELNVNALLLGDSALYLCASRRDRGGGYGYTFGSGTRLTVV.

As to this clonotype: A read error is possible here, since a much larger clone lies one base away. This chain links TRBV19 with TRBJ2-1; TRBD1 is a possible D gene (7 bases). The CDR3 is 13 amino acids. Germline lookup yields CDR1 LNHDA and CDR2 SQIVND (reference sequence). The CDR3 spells CASWARGDNEQSF. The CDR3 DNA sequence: TGTGCCAGTTGGGCCAGGGGGGACAATGAGCAGTCCTTC.

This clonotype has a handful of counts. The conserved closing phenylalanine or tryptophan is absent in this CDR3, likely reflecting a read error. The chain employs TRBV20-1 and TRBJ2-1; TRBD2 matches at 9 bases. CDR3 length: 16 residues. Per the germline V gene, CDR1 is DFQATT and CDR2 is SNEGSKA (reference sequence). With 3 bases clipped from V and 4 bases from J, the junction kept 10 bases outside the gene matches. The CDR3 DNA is TGCAGTGCTAGGTCCCCGACTAGCGGAAAATACAATGAGCAGTTCCTC. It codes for CSARSPTSGKYNEQFL.

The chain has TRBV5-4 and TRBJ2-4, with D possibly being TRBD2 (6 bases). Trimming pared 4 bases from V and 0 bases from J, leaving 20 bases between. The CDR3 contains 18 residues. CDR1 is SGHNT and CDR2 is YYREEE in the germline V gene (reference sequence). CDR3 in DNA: TGTGCCAGCAGCCCTTTGGCCCCCGGGGGACTAGCCAAAAACATTCAGTACTTC. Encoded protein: CASSPLAPGGLAKNIQYF.

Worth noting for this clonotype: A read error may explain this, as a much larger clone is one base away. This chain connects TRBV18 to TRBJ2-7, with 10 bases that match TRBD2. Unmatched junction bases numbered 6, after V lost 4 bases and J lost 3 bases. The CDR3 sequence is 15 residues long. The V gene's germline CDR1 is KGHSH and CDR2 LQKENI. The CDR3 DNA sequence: TGTGCCAGCTCACTGGGACTAGCGCTAAGCTACGAGCAGTACTTC. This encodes CASSLGLALSYEQYF.

CDR3 sequence: CATSEGGLAGIDNEQFF. CDR3 coding DNA: TGTGCCACCAGTGAGGGAGGACTAGCGGGAATCGACAATGAGCAGTTCTTC. The rearrangement links TRBV24-1 to TRBJ2-1; 12 nucleotides agree with TRBD2. Trimming at V came to 4 bases and at J to 5 bases, leaving 8 bases not matched to a gene. Germline V gives CDR1 KGHDR, CDR2 SFDVKD. The CDR3 is 17 amino acids.

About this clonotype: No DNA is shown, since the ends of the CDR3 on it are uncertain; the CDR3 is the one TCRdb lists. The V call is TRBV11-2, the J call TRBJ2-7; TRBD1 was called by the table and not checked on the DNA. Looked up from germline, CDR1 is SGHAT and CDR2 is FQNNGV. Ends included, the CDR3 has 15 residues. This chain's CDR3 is CASSLVGGGSYERYF.

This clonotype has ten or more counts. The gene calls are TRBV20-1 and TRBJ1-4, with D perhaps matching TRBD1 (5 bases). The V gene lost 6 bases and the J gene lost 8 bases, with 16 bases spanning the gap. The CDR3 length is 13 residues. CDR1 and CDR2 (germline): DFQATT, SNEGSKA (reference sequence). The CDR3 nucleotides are TGCAGTGCAAAGACAGCGCCTGGAGAAAAACTGTTTTTT. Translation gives CSAKTAPGEKLFF.

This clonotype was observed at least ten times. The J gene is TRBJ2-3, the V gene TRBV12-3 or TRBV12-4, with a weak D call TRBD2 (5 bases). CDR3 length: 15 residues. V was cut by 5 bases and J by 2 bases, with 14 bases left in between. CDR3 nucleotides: TGTGCCAGCAGTGACCCCAGGACTTCCACAGATACGCAGTATTTT. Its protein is CASSDPRTSTDTQYF.

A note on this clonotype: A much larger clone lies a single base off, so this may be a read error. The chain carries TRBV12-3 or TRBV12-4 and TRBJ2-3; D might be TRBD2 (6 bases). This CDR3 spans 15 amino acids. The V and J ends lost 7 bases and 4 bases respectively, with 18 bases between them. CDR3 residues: CASTLAEVRPDTQYF. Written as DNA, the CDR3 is TGTGCCAGCACCTTAGCGGAAGTGAGGCCAGATACGCAGTATTTT.

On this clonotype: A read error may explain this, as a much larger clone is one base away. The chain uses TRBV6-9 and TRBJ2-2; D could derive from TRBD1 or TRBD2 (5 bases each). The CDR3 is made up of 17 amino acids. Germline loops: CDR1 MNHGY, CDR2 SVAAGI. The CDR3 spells CASRGTGDDPNTRELFF. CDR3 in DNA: TGTGCCAGCAGGGGGACCGGGGACGACCCGAACACCAGGGAGCTGTTTTTT.

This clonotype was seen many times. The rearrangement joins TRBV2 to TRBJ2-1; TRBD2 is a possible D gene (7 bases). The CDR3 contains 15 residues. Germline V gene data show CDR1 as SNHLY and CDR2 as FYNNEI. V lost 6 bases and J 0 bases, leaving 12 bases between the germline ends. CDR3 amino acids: CASRKGGSSYNEQFF. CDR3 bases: TGTGCCAGCAGGAAGGGGGGGAGCTCCTACAATGAGCAGTTCTTC.

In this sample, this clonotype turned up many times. CDR3 nucleotide sequence: TGCGCCAGCAGCCAAGACGCGGGAGGCGGCACCGGGGAGCTGTTTTTT. Protein: CASSQDAGGGTGELFF. This chain links TRBV4-3 with TRBJ2-2, with 8 positions matching TRBD2. CDR1 and CDR2 (germline): LGHNA, YSLEER. This CDR3 has 16 residues. J was trimmed by 4 bases and V by 0 bases; bases with no gene match: 4.

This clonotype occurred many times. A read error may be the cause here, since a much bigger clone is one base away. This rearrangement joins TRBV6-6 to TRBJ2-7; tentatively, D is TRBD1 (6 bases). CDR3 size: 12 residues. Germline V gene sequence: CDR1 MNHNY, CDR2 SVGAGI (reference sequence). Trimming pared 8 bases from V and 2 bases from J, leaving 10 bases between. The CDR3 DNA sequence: TGTGCCAGCGCAGGGACAACCTACGAGCAGTACTTC. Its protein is CASAGTTYEQYF.

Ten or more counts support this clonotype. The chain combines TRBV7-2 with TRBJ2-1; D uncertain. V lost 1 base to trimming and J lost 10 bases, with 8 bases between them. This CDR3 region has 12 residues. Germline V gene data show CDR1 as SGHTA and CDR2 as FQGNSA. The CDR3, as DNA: TGTGCCAGCAGCTTAGTTACGCGAGAGCAGTTCTTC. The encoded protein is CASSLVTREQFF.